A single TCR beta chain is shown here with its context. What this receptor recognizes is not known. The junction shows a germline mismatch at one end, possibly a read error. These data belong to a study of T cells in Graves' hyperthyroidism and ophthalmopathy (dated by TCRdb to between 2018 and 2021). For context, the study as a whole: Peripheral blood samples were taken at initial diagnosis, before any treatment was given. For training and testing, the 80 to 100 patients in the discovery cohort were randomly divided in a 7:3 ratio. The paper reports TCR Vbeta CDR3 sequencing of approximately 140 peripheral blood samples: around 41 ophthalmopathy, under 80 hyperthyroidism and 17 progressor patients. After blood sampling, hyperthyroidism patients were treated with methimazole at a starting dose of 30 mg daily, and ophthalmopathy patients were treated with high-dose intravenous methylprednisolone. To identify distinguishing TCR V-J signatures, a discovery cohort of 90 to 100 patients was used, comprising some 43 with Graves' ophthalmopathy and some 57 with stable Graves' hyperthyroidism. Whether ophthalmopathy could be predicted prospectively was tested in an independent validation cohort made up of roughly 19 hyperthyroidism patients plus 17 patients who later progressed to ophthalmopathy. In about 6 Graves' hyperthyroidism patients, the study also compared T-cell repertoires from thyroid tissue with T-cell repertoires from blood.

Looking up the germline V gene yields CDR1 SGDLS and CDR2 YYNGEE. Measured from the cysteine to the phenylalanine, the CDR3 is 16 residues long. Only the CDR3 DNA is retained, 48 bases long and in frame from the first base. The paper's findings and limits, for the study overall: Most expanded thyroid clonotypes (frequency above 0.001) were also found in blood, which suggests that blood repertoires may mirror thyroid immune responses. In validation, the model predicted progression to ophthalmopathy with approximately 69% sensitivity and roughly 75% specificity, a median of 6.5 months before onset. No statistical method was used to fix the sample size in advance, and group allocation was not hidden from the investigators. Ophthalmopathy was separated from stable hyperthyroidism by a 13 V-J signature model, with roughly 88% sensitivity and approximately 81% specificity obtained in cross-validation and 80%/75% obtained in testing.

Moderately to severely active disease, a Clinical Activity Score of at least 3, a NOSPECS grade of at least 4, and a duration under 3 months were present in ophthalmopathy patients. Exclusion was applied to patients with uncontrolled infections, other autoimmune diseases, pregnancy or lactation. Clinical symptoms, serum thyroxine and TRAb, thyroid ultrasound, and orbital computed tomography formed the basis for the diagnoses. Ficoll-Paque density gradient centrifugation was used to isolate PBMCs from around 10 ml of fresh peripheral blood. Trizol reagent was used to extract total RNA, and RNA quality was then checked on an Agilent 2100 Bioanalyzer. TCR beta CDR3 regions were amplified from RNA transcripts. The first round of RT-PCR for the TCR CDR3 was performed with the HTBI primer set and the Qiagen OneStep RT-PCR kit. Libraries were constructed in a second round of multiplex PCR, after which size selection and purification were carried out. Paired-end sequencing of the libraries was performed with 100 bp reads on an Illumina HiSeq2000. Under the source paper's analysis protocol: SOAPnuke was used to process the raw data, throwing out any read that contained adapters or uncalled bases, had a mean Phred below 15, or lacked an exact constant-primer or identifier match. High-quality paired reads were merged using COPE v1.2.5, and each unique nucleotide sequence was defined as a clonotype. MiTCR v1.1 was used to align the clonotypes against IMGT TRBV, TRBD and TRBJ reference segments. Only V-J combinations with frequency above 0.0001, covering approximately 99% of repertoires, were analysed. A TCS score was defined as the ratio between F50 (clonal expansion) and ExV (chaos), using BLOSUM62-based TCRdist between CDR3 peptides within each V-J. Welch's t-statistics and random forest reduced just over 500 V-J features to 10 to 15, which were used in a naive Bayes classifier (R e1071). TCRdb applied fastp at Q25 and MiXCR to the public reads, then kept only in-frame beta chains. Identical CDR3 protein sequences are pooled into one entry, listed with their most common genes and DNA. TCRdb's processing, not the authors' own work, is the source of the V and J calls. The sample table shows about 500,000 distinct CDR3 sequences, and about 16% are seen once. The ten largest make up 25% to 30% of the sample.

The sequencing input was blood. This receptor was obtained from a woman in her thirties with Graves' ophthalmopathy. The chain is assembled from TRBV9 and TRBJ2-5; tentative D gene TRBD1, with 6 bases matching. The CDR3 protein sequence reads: CASSPPGQKYQETQCF. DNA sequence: TGTGCCAGCAGCCCCCCCGGACAGAAGTACCAAGAGACCCAGTGCTTC. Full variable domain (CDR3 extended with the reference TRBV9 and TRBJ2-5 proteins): DSGVTQTPKHLITATGQRVTLRCSPRSGDLSVYWYQQSLDQGLQFLIQYYNGEERAKGNILERFSAQQFPDLHSELNLSSLELGDSALYFCASSPPGQKYQETQCFGPGTRLLVL.